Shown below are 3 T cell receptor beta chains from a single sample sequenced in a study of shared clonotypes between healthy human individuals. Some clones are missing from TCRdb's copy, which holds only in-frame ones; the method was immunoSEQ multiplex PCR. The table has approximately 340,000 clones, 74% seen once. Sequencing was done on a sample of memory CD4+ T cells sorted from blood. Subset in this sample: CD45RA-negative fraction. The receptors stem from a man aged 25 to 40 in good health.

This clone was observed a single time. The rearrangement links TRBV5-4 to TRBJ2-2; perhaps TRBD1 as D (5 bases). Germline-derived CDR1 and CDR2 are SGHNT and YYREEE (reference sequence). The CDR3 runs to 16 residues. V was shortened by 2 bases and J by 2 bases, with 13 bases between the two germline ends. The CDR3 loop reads CASSLGHLLNTGELFF. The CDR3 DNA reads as TGTGCCAGCAGCTTAGGACATCTTCTTAACACCGGGGAGCTGTTTTTT.

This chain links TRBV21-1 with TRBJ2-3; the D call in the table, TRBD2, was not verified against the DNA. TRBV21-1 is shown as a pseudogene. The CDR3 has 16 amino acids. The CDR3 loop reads CASSKVLAEYTDTQYF. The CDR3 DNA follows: TGTGCCAGCAGCAAAGTACTAGCGGAATACACAGATACGCAGTATTTT.

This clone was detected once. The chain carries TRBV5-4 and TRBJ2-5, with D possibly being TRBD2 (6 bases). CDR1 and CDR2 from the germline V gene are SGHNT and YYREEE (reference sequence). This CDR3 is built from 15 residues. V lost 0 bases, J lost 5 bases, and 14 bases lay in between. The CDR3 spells CASSLVSGVVETQYF. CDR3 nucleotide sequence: TGTGCCAGCAGCTTGGTTAGCGGAGTTGTTGAGACCCAGTACTTC. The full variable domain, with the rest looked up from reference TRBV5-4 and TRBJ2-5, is ETGVTQSPTHLIKTRGQQVTLRCSSQSGHNTVSWYQQALGQGPQFIFQYYREEENGRGNFPPRFSGLQFPNYSSELNVNALELDDSALYLCASSLVSGVVETQYFGPGTRLLVL.